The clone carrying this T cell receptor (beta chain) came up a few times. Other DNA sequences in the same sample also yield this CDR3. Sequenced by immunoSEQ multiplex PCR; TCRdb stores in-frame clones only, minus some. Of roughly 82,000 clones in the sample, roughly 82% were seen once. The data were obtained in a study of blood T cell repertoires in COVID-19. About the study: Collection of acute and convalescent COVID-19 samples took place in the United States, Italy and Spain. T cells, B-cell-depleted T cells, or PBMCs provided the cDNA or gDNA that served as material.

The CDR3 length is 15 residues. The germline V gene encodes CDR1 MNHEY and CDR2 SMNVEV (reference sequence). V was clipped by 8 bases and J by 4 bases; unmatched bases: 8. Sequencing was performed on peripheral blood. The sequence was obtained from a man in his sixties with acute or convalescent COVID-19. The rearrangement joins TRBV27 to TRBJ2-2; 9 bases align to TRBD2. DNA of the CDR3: TGTGCCAGCGGAGCGGGAGGCCAGGTCACCGGGGAGCTGTTTTTT. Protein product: CASGAGGQVTGELFF.